The entry that follows covers one T cell receptor (beta chain) sequence. Its antigen is as yet unknown. This sample is part of a study of T cell repertoires in cytomegalovirus infection. Background on the study: Matching HLA type, along with CMV infection, was indicated by public TCR beta signatures. Whole-study results and caveats: Frequencies of public TCR beta families were cumulated, and this identified carriers of CMV plus the relevant HLA.

This CDR3 has 15 residues. CDR1 is SGHVS, CDR2 FQNEAQ, per germline. Between the trimmed V and J ends, which lost 5 bases and 5 bases, there was a span of 16 bases. TCRdb independently ran MiXCR on the reads; one entry per CDR3 protein. In the table there are around 19,000 distinct CDR3 sequences, 35% to 45% of which are singletons. V is TRBV7-8 and J is TRBJ1-5; D is possibly TRBD1 (6 bases). The receptor's source is a human donor in good health (CMV status not recorded). Some clones in this sample may be carry-over from other donors' samples. This specimen consisted of CD8+ T cells from cultured PBMCs, obtained from culture after CMV antigen stimulation. For the CDR3, the DNA is TGTGCCAGCAGCCCAGAGGTAGGGGGTCATCAGCCCCAGCATTTT. It specifies CASSPEVGGHQPQHF.